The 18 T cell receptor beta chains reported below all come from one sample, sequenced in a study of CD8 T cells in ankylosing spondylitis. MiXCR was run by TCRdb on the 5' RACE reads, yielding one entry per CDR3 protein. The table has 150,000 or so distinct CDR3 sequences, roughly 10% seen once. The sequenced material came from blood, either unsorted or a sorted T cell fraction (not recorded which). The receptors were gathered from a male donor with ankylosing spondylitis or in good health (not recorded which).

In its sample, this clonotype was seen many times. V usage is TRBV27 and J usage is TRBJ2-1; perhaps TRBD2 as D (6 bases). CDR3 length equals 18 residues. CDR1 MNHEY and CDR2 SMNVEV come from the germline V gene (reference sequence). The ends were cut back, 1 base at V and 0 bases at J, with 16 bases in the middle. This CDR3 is CASSLYAPGLFSYNEQFF. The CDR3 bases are TGTGCCAGCAGTTTATACGCCCCGGGACTCTTCTCCTACAATGAGCAGTTCTTC.

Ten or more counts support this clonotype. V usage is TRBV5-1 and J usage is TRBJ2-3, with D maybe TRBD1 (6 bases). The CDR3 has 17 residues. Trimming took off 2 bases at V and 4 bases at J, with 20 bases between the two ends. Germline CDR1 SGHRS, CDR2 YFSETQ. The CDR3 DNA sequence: TGCGCCAGCAGCTTCATCGACAGGAGCCGGGGCCCAGATACGCAGTATTTT. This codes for CASSFIDRSRGPDTQYF.

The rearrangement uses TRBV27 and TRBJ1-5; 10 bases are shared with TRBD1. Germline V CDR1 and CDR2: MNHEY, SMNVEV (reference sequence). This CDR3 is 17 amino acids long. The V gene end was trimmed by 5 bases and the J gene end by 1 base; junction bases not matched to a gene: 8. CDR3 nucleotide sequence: TGTGCCAGCAGTGCCGGACAGGGGGGACTAAGCAATCAGCCCCAGCATTTT. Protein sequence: CASSAGQGGLSNQPQHF.

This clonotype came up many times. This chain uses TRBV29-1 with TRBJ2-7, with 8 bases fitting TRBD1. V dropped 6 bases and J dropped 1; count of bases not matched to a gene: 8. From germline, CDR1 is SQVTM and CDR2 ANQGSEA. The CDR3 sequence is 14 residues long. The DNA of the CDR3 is TGCAGCGTGGAACACAGGGGGTTATCCTACGAGCAGTACTTC. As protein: CSVEHRGLSYEQYF.

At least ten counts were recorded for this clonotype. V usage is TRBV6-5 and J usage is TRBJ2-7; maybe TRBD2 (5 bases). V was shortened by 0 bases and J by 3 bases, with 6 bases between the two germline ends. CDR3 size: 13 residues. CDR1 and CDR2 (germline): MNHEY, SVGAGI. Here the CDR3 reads CASSYSRGYEQYF. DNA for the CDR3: TGTGCCAGCAGTTACTCTCGGGGCTACGAGCAGTACTTC.

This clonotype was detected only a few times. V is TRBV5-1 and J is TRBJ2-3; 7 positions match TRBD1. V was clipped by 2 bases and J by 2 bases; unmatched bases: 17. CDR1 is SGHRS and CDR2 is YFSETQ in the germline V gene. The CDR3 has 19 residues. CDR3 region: CASSFALSADRVATDTQYF. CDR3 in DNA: TGCGCCAGCAGCTTTGCTTTGTCTGCCGACAGGGTGGCCACAGATACGCAGTATTTT.

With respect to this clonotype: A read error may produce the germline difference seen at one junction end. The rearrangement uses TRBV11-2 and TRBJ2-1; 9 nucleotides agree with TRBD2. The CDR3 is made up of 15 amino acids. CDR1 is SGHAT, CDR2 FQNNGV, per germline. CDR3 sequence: CASSLGAGGFNEQFF. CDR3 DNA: TGTGCCAGCAGTTTAGGAGCGGGGGGCTTCAATGAGCAGTTCTTC.

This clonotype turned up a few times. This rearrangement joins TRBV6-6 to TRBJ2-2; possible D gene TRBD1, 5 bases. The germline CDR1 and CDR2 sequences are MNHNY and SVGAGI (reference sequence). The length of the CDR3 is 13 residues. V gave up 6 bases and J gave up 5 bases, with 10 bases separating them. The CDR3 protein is CASSTKGTGELFF. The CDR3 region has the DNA TGTGCCAGCAGCACCAAGGGGACCGGGGAGCTGTTTTTT.

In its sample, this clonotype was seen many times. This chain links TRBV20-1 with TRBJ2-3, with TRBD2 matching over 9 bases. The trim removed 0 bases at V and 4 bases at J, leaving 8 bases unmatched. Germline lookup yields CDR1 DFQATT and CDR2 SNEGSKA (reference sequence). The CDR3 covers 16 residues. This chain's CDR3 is CSARDPPSGIPDTQYF. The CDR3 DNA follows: TGCAGTGCTAGAGATCCCCCTAGCGGGATCCCAGATACGCAGTATTTT.

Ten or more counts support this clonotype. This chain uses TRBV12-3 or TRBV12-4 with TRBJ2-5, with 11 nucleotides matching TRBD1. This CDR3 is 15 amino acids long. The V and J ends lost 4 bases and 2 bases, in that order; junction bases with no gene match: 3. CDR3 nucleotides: TGTGCCAGCAGTTCGGACAGGGGGCTACAAGAGACCCAGTACTTC. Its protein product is CASSSDRGLQETQYF.

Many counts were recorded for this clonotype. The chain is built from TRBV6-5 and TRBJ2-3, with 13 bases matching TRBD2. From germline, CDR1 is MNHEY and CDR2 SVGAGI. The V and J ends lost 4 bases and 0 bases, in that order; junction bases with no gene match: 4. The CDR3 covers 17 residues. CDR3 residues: CASSLTSGGFSTDTQYF. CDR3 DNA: TGTGCCAGCAGTTTGACTAGCGGGGGGTTTAGCACAGATACGCAGTATTTT.

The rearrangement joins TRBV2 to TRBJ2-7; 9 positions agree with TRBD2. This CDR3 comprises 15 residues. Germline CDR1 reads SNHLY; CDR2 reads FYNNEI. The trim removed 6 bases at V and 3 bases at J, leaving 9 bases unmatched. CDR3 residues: CASSVPSGALYEQYF. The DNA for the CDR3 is TGTGCCAGCAGCGTTCCTAGCGGGGCCCTCTACGAGCAGTACTTC.

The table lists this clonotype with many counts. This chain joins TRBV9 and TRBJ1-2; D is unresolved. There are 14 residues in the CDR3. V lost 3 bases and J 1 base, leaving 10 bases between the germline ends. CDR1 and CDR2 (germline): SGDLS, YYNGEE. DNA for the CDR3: TGTGCCAGCAGCGGGGAAAGCGGTAACTATGGCTACACCTTC. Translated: CASSGESGNYGYTF. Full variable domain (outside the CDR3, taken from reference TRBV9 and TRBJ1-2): DSGVTQTPKHLITATGQRVTLRCSPRSGDLSVYWYQQSLDQGLQFLIQYYNGEERAKGNILERFSAQQFPDLHSELNLSSLELGDSALYFCASSGESGNYGYTFGSGTRLTVV.

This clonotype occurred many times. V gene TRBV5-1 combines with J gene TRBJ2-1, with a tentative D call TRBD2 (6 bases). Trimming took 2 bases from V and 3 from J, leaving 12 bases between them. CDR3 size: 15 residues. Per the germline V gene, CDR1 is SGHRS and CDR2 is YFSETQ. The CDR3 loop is CASSFGGVDYNEQFF. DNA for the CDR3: TGCGCCAGCAGCTTCGGAGGGGTGGACTACAATGAGCAGTTCTTC.

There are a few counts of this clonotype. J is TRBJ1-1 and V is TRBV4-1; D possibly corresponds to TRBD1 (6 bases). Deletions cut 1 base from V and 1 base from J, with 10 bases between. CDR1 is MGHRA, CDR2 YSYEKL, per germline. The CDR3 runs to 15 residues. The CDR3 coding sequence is TGCGCCAGCAGCCAAGCAATACAGGGGAACACTGAAGCTTTCTTT. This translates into CASSQAIQGNTEAFF.

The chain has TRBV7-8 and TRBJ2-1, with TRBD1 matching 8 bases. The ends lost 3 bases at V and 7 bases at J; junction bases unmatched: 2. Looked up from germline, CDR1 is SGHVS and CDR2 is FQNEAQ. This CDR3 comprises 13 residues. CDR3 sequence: CASSFHRGNEQFF. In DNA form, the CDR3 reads TGTGCCAGCAGCTTTCACAGGGGGAATGAGCAGTTCTTC.

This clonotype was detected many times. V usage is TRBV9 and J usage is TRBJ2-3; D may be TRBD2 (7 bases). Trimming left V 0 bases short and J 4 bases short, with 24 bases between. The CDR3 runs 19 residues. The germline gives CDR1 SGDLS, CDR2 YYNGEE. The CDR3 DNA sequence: TGTGCCAGCAGCGTAGATATCGGGGGGCCACATCTGGGCCCAGATACGCAGTATTTT. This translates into CASSVDIGGPHLGPDTQYF.

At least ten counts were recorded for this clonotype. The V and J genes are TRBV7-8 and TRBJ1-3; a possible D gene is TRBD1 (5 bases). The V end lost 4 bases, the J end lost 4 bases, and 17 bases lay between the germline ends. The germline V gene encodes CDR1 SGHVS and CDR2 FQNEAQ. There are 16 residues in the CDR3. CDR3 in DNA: TGTGCCAGCAGCTCCCGGGACCCCTTTGCGGGAAACACCATATATTTT. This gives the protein CASSSRDPFAGNTIYF.